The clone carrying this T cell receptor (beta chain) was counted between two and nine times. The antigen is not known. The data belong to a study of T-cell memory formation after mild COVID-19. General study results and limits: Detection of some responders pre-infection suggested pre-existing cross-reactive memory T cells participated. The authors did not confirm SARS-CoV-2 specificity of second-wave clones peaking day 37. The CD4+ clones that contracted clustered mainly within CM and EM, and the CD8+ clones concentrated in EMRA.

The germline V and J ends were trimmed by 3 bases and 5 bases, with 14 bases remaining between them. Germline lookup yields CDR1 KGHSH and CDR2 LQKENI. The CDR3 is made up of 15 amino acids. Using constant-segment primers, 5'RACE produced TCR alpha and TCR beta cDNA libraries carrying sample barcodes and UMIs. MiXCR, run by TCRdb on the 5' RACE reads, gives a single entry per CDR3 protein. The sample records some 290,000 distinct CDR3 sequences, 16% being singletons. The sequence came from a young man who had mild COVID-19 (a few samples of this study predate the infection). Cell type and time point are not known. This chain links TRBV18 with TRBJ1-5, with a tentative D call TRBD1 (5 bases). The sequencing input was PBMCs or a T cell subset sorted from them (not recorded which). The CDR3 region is CASSPGGNRDQPQHF. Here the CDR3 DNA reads TGTGCCAGCTCACCGGGGGGGAATAGGGATCAGCCCCAGCATTTT.